This T cell receptor (beta chain) was sequenced during a study of vaccination and CD4 T cells after COVID-19. Described treatment: roughly ten-day PBMC culture with coronavirus spike peptide pools or control peptides (ViraFEST assay). From the unexposed donor, CD4+ T cells were collected ahead of the COVID-19 pandemic (2011-2018). The Oncomine TCR Beta short-read assay was what sequenced the DNA obtained from cultured CD4+ T cells. Genomic DNA was drawn out of CD4+ T cells grown in culture. TCRdb analysed the PCR reads with MiXCR anew, one entry per CDR3 protein. Of approximately 9,700 distinct CDR3 sequences in the sample, 30% to 45% were seen once. In regard to this clonotype: As yet, its antigen is unknown.

The CDR3 is made up of 13 amino acids. Trimming shortened V by 0 bases and J by 6 bases, and 8 bases separated the two germline ends. Per the germline V gene, CDR1 is LNHDA and CDR2 is SQIVND (reference sequence). The clonotype originates from a human donor in good health. Input material: CD4+ T cells from blood, cultured in vitro. The rearrangement joins TRBV19 to TRBJ1-2; D unresolved. This chain's CDR3 is CASSIERADGYTF. CDR3 DNA: TGTGCCAGTAGTATAGAGAGGGCGGATGGCTACACCTTC.